These T cell receptor beta chains were read from a single sample in a study of T-cell memory formation after mild COVID-19. TCRdb passed the 5' RACE reads through MiXCR, listing each CDR3 protein once. The table records roughly 13,000 distinct CDR3 sequences, roughly a fifth of them present only once. The source material was PBMCs or a T cell subset sorted from them (not recorded which). These receptors were taken from an adult woman who had mild COVID-19 (a few samples of this study predate the infection). Cell type and time point are not known. Each CDR3 is given with its conserved first and last residue. The order of the fields is CDR3 length, D gene, J gene, V gene, clone size, CDR3 protein, CDR3 DNA. D genes are given only for firm matches. Size values are once, few and many counts, or a class for expanded clones, and some rows have none.

cdr3_length: 18; d_call: NA; j_call: TRBJ2-6; v_call: TRBV5-6; clone_size: many; cdr3_aa: CASSLAGGESSGANVLTF; cdr3_nt: TGTGCCAGCAGCTTGGCGGGCGGCGAGAGCTCTGGGGCCAACGTCCTGACTTTC
cdr3_length: 13; d_call: NA; j_call: TRBJ2-2; v_call: TRBV14; clone_size: many; cdr3_aa: CASSQGGTGELFF; cdr3_nt: TGTGCCAGCAGCCAAGGTGGCACCGGGGAGCTGTTTTTT
cdr3_length: 17; d_call: TRBD2; j_call: TRBJ2-1; v_call: TRBV4-1; clone_size: many; cdr3_aa: CVSSQVPWRGAPDEQFF; cdr3_nt: TGCGTCAGCAGCCAAGTCCCCTGGCGGGGGGCCCCCGATGAGCAGTTCTTC
cdr3_length: 14; d_call: NA; j_call: TRBJ2-1; v_call: TRBV12-3/TRBV12-4; clone_size: medium-sized; cdr3_aa: CASSSVGSSHEQFF; cdr3_nt: TGTGCCAGCAGTTCGGTAGGGTCTAGTCATGAGCAGTTCTTC
cdr3_length: 14; d_call: TRBD2; j_call: TRBJ2-5; v_call: TRBV2; clone_size: many; cdr3_aa: CASSPWEGQETQYF; cdr3_nt: TGTGCCAGCAGTCCCTGGGAGGGCCAAGAGACCCAGTACTTC
cdr3_length: 14; d_call: NA; j_call: TRBJ1-1; v_call: TRBV4-3; clone_size: few; cdr3_aa: CASSQWAKDTEAFF; cdr3_nt: TGCGCCAGCAGCCAATGGGCGAAGGACACTGAAGCTTTCTTT
cdr3_length: 15; d_call: NA; j_call: TRBJ2-5; v_call: TRBV11-3; clone_size: NA; cdr3_aa: CASSLDGSAKGTQYF; cdr3_nt: TGTGCCAGCAGCTTAGACGGCAGTGCAAAGGGGACCCAGTACTTC
cdr3_length: 12; d_call: NA; j_call: TRBJ2-1; v_call: TRBV27; clone_size: many; cdr3_aa: CASSNPSREQFF; cdr3_nt: TGTGCCAGCAGTAACCCTAGCAGGGAGCAGTTCTTC
cdr3_length: 15; d_call: NA; j_call: TRBJ1-1; v_call: TRBV12-3/TRBV12-4; clone_size: many; cdr3_aa: CASFSPGLGNTEAFF; cdr3_nt: TGTGCCAGCTTCTCTCCGGGGCTCGGGAACACTGAAGCTTTCTTT
cdr3_length: 15; d_call: TRBD2; j_call: TRBJ2-7; v_call: TRBV7-9; clone_size: many; cdr3_aa: CASSLLAGGLNEQYF; cdr3_nt: TGTGCCAGCAGCTTACTAGCGGGAGGGCTAAACGAGCAGTACTTC
cdr3_length: 15; d_call: TRBD1; j_call: TRBJ1-5; v_call: TRBV15; clone_size: many; cdr3_aa: CATRHSGTGNQPQHF; cdr3_nt: TGTGCCACCAGACACAGCGGGACAGGTAATCAGCCCCAGCATTTT
cdr3_length: 16; d_call: TRBD2; j_call: TRBJ2-1; v_call: TRBV7-9; clone_size: many; cdr3_aa: CASSPLSGSRYNEQFF; cdr3_nt: TGTGCCAGCAGCCCCTTGAGCGGGAGTCGGTACAATGAGCAGTTCTTC
cdr3_length: 14; d_call: TRBD2; j_call: TRBJ2-1; v_call: TRBV12-3/TRBV12-4; clone_size: medium-sized; cdr3_aa: CASLGTGGVNEQFF; cdr3_nt: TGTGCCAGCCTAGGGACCGGGGGGGTCAATGAGCAGTTCTTC
cdr3_length: 15; d_call: TRBD2; j_call: TRBJ2-1; v_call: TRBV18; clone_size: many; cdr3_aa: CASSPLAGAYNEQFF; cdr3_nt: TGTGCCAGCTCACCCCTAGCGGGGGCCTACAATGAGCAGTTCTTC
cdr3_length: 17; d_call: TRBD1; j_call: TRBJ2-1; v_call: TRBV19; clone_size: many; cdr3_aa: CASSIDRTGWTHNEQFF; cdr3_nt: TGTGCCAGTAGTATAGATCGGACAGGGTGGACACACAATGAGCAGTTCTTC
cdr3_length: 12; d_call: NA; j_call: TRBJ2-1; v_call: TRBV27; clone_size: many; cdr3_aa: CASSGEGNEQFF; cdr3_nt: TGTGCCAGCAGTGGGGAAGGGAATGAGCAGTTCTTC
cdr3_length: 14; d_call: TRBD2; j_call: TRBJ2-1; v_call: TRBV6-4; clone_size: once; cdr3_aa: CASSDSGGSNEQFF; cdr3_nt: TGTGCCAGCAGTGACTCCGGGGGGAGCAATGAGCAGTTCTTC
cdr3_length: 12; d_call: NA; j_call: TRBJ2-5; v_call: TRBV5-1; clone_size: many; cdr3_aa: CASSLGEETQYF; cdr3_nt: TGCGCCAGCAGCTTGGGTGAAGAGACCCAGTACTTC
cdr3_length: 14; d_call: NA; j_call: TRBJ1-2; v_call: TRBV24-1; clone_size: many; cdr3_aa: CATSDEVTFYGYTF; cdr3_nt: TGTGCCACCAGTGATGAGGTTACTTTTTATGGCTACACCTTC
cdr3_length: 16; d_call: NA; j_call: TRBJ2-7; v_call: TRBV7-6; clone_size: NA; cdr3_aa: CASSLGQRASSYEQYF; cdr3_nt: TGTGCCAGCAGCTTAGGTCAGAGGGCGAGCTCCTACGAGCAGTACTTC
cdr3_length: 15; d_call: NA; j_call: TRBJ1-3; v_call: TRBV5-1; clone_size: many; cdr3_aa: CASRRISGSGNTIYF; cdr3_nt: TGCGCCAGCAGACGAATTTCAGGATCTGGAAACACCATATATTTT
cdr3_length: 17; d_call: NA; j_call: TRBJ2-3; v_call: TRBV6-6; clone_size: many; cdr3_aa: CASRHSEAGPSTDTQYF; cdr3_nt: TGTGCCAGCAGGCACAGTGAAGCGGGCCCAAGTACCGATACGCAGTATTTT
cdr3_length: 19; d_call: TRBD1; j_call: TRBJ2-1; v_call: TRBV9; clone_size: many; cdr3_aa: CASSVAVGQGASPYTLQFF; cdr3_nt: TGTGCCAGCAGCGTAGCCGTTGGACAGGGGGCTAGTCCCTACACCTTGCAGTTCTTC
cdr3_length: 14; d_call: NA; j_call: TRBJ2-5; v_call: TRBV20-1; clone_size: many; cdr3_aa: CSARDPVRRETQYF; cdr3_nt: TGCAGTGCTAGAGACCCGGTGAGGCGAGAGACCCAGTACTTC
cdr3_length: 14; d_call: NA; j_call: TRBJ2-7; v_call: TRBV5-1; clone_size: many; cdr3_aa: CASSLAFSSYEQYF; cdr3_nt: TGCGCCAGCAGCTTGGCCTTTAGCTCCTACGAGCAGTACTTC
cdr3_length: 14; d_call: NA; j_call: TRBJ2-2; v_call: TRBV12-3/TRBV12-4; clone_size: many; cdr3_aa: CASSLNGNTGELFF; cdr3_nt: TGTGCCAGCAGTTTAAACGGGAACACCGGGGAGCTGTTTTTT
cdr3_length: 14; d_call: TRBD2; j_call: TRBJ2-5; v_call: TRBV5-1; clone_size: many; cdr3_aa: CASSSGLGEETQYF; cdr3_nt: TGCGCCAGCAGCTCGGGACTAGGAGAAGAGACCCAGTACTTC
cdr3_length: 16; d_call: TRBD1; j_call: TRBJ2-5; v_call: TRBV12-3/TRBV12-4; clone_size: NA; cdr3_aa: CASSSPTGTGWQTQYF; cdr3_nt: TGTGCCAGCAGTTCACCGACCGGGACAGGGTGGCAGACCCAGTACTTC
cdr3_length: 14; d_call: TRBD1; j_call: TRBJ2-7; v_call: TRBV18; clone_size: NA; cdr3_aa: CASSPRQGQDEQYF; cdr3_nt: TGTGCCAGCTCACCCCGACAGGGCCAAGACGAGCAGTACTTC
cdr3_length: 15; d_call: NA; j_call: TRBJ2-5; v_call: TRBV6-2/TRBV6-3; clone_size: many; cdr3_aa: CASSALRDRQETQYF; cdr3_nt: TGTGCCAGCAGTGCCCTCCGGGACCGCCAAGAGACCCAGTACTTC
cdr3_length: 14; d_call: NA; j_call: TRBJ2-3; v_call: TRBV5-6; clone_size: many; cdr3_aa: CASSLEADTDTQYF; cdr3_nt: TGTGCCAGCAGCTTGGAAGCAGACACAGATACGCAGTATTTT
cdr3_length: 19; d_call: TRBD2; j_call: TRBJ2-3; v_call: TRBV4-1; clone_size: many; cdr3_aa: CASSQEPPAGGSYTDTQYF; cdr3_nt: TGCGCCAGCAGCCAAGAACCCCCGGCGGGGGGGTCATACACAGATACGCAGTATTTT
cdr3_length: 13; d_call: NA; j_call: TRBJ2-7; v_call: TRBV3-1; clone_size: many; cdr3_aa: CASSQVRQSEQYF; cdr3_nt: TGTGCCAGCAGCCAAGTGCGCCAGAGTGAGCAGTACTTC
cdr3_length: 15; d_call: NA; j_call: TRBJ2-3; v_call: TRBV21-1; clone_size: many; cdr3_aa: CASSPQPRGTDTQYF; cdr3_nt: TGTGCCAGCAGCCCGCAGCCCCGGGGCACAGATACGCAGTATTTT
cdr3_length: 16; d_call: TRBD2; j_call: TRBJ2-1; v_call: TRBV4-1; clone_size: few; cdr3_aa: CASSQASGSSYNEQFF; cdr3_nt: TGCGCCAGCAGCCAAGCTAGCGGGAGCTCCTACAATGAGCAGTTCTTC
cdr3_length: 17; d_call: TRBD1; j_call: TRBJ1-1; v_call: TRBV4-1; clone_size: many; cdr3_aa: CASSHYLVGTGGTEAFF; cdr3_nt: TGCGCCAGCAGCCACTATCTAGTTGGGACAGGGGGCACTGAAGCTTTCTTT
cdr3_length: 14; d_call: NA; j_call: TRBJ1-1; v_call: TRBV19; clone_size: many; cdr3_aa: CASTLRGTNTEAFF; cdr3_nt: TGTGCCAGTACCTTGAGGGGGACGAACACTGAAGCTTTCTTT
cdr3_length: 17; d_call: TRBD1; j_call: TRBJ2-1; v_call: TRBV5-1; clone_size: many; cdr3_aa: CASSLESGTGAYNEQFF; cdr3_nt: TGCGCCAGCAGCTTGGAGTCTGGGACAGGGGCCTACAATGAGCAGTTCTTC
cdr3_length: 14; d_call: NA; j_call: TRBJ1-2; v_call: TRBV7-7; clone_size: many; cdr3_aa: CASSLDAGRVGYTF; cdr3_nt: TGTGCCAGCAGCTTAGATGCGGGACGGGTTGGCTACACCTTC
cdr3_length: 12; d_call: NA; j_call: TRBJ1-1; v_call: TRBV7-9; clone_size: many; cdr3_aa: CASSFPGTEAFF; cdr3_nt: TGTGCCAGCAGCTTTCCTGGCACTGAAGCTTTCTTT
cdr3_length: 15; d_call: TRBD2; j_call: TRBJ2-3; v_call: TRBV7-3; clone_size: many; cdr3_aa: CASSPSGGAIDTQYF; cdr3_nt: TGTGCCAGCAGCCCATCCGGGGGGGCGATAGATACGCAGTATTTT
cdr3_length: 10; d_call: NA; j_call: TRBJ1-3; v_call: TRBV2; clone_size: few; cdr3_aa: CAGTGNTIYF; cdr3_nt: TGTGCCGGAACTGGAAACACCATATATTTT
cdr3_length: 12; d_call: NA; j_call: TRBJ1-2; v_call: TRBV21-1; clone_size: NA; cdr3_aa: CASSTGIYGYTF; cdr3_nt: TGTGCCAGCAGCACAGGGATTTATGGCTACACCTTC
cdr3_length: 13; d_call: NA; j_call: TRBJ2-7; v_call: TRBV6-1; clone_size: NA; cdr3_aa: CASSEAWGGEQYF; cdr3_nt: TGTGCCAGCAGTGAAGCCTGGGGAGGCGAGCAGTACTTC
cdr3_length: 13; d_call: TRBD2; j_call: TRBJ2-1; v_call: TRBV7-9; clone_size: many; cdr3_aa: CASSSGLRVEQFF; cdr3_nt: TGTGCCAGTTCTAGCGGCCTCCGGGTTGAGCAGTTCTTC
cdr3_length: 14; d_call: NA; j_call: TRBJ2-7; v_call: TRBV4-1; clone_size: NA; cdr3_aa: CASSQGSGEYEQYF; cdr3_nt: TGCGCCAGCAGCCAAGGTTCCGGAGAGTACGAGCAGTACTTC
cdr3_length: 13; d_call: NA; j_call: TRBJ1-1; v_call: TRBV5-1; clone_size: many; cdr3_aa: CASSSLWGEEAFF; cdr3_nt: TGCGCCAGCAGCTCGCTGTGGGGAGAAGAAGCTTTCTTT